The text below deals with one TCR beta chain. The antigen is not known. Sequencing was performed with immunoSEQ multiplex PCR; in TCRdb, only in-frame clones are kept and a portion is missing. Of under 150,000 clones in the sample, around 90% were seen once. This CDR3 contains 15 residues. In germline, CDR1 is SEHNR, CDR2 FQNEAQ (reference sequence). The ends lost 3 bases at V and 8 bases at J; junction bases unmatched: 7. The sample originates from a study of T cell responses to AZD1222 COVID-19 vaccine. On the study more broadly: Pooling of second doses given at about 4 or about 12 weeks was done.

The study's findings and limits: Across spike, vaccine-associated CD4 TCRs were found, dominant at 160-218 and 743-854. Among AZD1222 vaccinees, only 5 or 6 were seropositive at baseline.

The material sequenced was peripheral blood, taken on day 0 of AZD1222 vaccination. The sequence was obtained from an adult in good health. The chain couples TRBV7-9 to TRBJ1-6, with TRBD1 identical over 7 bases. The CDR3 DNA reads TGTGCCAGCAGCTTTTCCGACAGGGAACATTCACCCCTCCACTTT. Protein sequence: CASSFSDREHSPLHF.